A single sample gave rise to the 5 T cell receptor beta chains below, sequenced in a study of blood T cell repertoires in COVID-19. Produced via immunoSEQ multiplex PCR; TCRdb's table is partial and in-frame only. The sample includes about 180,000 clones, about 81% of them seen just once. What was sequenced was peripheral blood. The receptors derive from a woman older than 75 with COVID-19, enrolled during active disease.

This chain uses TRBV2 with TRBJ2-7; D might be TRBD1 (6 bases). V lost 0 bases and J 4 bases, leaving 10 bases between the germline ends. Per germline, CDR1 SNHLY and CDR2 FYNNEI. CDR3 size: 14 residues. CDR3: CASSEAIQGYEQYF. The CDR3 DNA reads as TGTGCCAGCAGTGAAGCGATACAGGGTTACGAGCAGTACTTC.

This chain joins TRBV28 and TRBJ1-1; possibly TRBD1 for D (6 bases). This CDR3 is 16 amino acids long. CDR1 and CDR2 from the germline V gene are MDHEN and SYDVKM. V lost 5 bases and J lost 3, with 19 bases in between. The chain's CDR3 is CASSLTQGKGDTEAFF. The CDR3 nucleotides are TGTGCCAGCAGTCTCACTCAGGGTAAGGGGGACACTGAAGCTTTCTTT.

This clone was seen once. V and J are TRBV4-1 and TRBJ1-2; TRBD1 might be the D (5 bases). V gave up 1 base and J gave up 8 bases, with 20 bases separating them. The germline CDR1 and CDR2 sequences are MGHRA and YSYEKL. The length of the CDR3 is 16 residues. CDR3: CASSQGPQPRVRGYTF. CDR3 in DNA: TGCGCCAGCAGCCAAGGCCCTCAGCCCAGGGTTAGAGGCTACACCTTC.

This rearrangement joins TRBV29-1 to TRBJ2-2; 9 bases are a match to TRBD2. The V segment lost 4 bases and the J segment 1 base; nucleotides outside the gene matches: 7. This CDR3 is built from 16 residues. Germline lookup yields CDR1 SQVTM and CDR2 ANQGSEA. As DNA, the CDR3 is TGCAGCGTTGTGTCGGGGACTAGCCTGAACACCGGGGAGCTGTTTTTT. Translation: CSVVSGTSLNTGELFF.

This chain joins TRBV9 and TRBJ2-1; TRBD2 agrees at 9 bases. Germline V CDR1 and CDR2: SGDLS, YYNGEE. The CDR3 contains 17 residues. Trimming at V came to 2 bases and at J to 7 bases, leaving 13 bases not matched to a gene. This chain's CDR3 is CASSVDPSSGVLNEQFF. The CDR3 nucleotides read TGTGCCAGCAGCGTGGATCCCTCTAGCGGGGTCTTGAATGAGCAGTTCTTC.